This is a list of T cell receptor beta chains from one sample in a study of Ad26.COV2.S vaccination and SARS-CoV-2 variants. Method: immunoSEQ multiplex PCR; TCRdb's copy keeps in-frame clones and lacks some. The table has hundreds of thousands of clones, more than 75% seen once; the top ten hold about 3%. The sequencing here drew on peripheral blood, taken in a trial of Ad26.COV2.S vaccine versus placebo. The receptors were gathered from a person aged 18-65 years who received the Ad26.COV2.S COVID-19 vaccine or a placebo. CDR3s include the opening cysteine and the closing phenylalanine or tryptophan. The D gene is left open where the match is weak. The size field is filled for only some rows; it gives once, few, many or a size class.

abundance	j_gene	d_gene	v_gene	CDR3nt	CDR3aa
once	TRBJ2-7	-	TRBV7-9	TGTGCCAGCACCCACCTCAACTACGAGCAGTACTTC	CASTHLNYEQYF
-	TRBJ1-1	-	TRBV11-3	TGTGCCAGCAGCTTAGGTGGGGTCACTGAAGCTTTCTTT	CASSLGGVTEAFF
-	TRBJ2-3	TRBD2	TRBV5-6	TGTGCCAGCAGCTTCGGCGGGGGGGCCGCAGATACGCAGTATTTT	CASSFGGGAADTQYF
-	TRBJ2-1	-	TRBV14	TGTGCCAGCAGCCAAGTTCGGGTTGAGCAGTTCTTC	CASSQVRVEQFF
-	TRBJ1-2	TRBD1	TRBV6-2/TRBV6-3	TGTGCCAGCAGTTTCCTCGGACAGGGGGATGGCTACACCTTC	CASSFLGQGDGYTF
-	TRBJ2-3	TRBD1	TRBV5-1	TGCGCCAGCAGCAACCGGGACAGGGGTCATACGCAGTATTTT	CASSNRDRGHTQYF
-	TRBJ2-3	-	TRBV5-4	TGTGCCAGCAGCTTCGCGGTGAGCACAGATACGCAGTATTTT	CASSFAVSTDTQYF
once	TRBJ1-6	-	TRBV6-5	TGTGCCAGCAGTTCCGACGGGAGGGAACACTTT	CASSSDGREHF
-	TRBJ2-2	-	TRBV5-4	TGTGCCAGCAGCTTCCTAGACCTGACCCTAAGTAACACCGGGGAGCTGTTTTTT	CASSFLDLTLSNTGELFF
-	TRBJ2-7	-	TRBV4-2	TGTGCCAGCAGCCAAACATCACAGAGCGCCACCTACGAGCAGTACTTC	CASSQTSQSATYEQYF
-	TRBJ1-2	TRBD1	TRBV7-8	TGTGCCAGCAGCCCCGGACAGGTCTATGGCTACACCTTC	CASSPGQVYGYTF
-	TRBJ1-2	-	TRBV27	TGTGCCAGCACCCAAACCGTTCTAAATTCCGGGACGGTCGGTGGCTACACCTTC	CASTQTVLNSGTVGGYTF
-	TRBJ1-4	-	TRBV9	TGTGCCAGCAGCGTAAGGGGCCTTAATGAAAAACTGTTTTTT	CASSVRGLNEKLFF
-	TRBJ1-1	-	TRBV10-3	TGTGCCATCAGTGCTCAGGGTGGGAACACTGAAGCTTTCTTT	CAISAQGGNTEAFF
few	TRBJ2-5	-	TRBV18	TGTGCCAGCTCCCTTTTGGACAGCCAAGAGACCCAGTACTTC	CASSLLDSQETQYF
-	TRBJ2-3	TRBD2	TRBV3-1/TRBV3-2	TGTGCCAGCAGCCCCACGGCGGGAGGTGCAGATACGCAGTATTTT	CASSPTAGGADTQYF